This entry concerns a single TCR beta chain. These data belong to a study of blood T cell repertoires in COVID-19. Background on the study: Acute-phase and convalescent COVID-19 samples originated in the United States, Italy and Spain. Sources were T cells, B-cell-depleted T cells, or PBMCs; the material itself was cDNA or gDNA.

Per the original methods: Estimated nucleated cell counts came from reference gene primer amplification. TCRdb keeps only in-frame clones here, not all; method: immunoSEQ multiplex PCR. The V and J calls and clone size were taken over from that table, and D and trimming were inferred from the DNA. The sample includes fewer than 300,000 clones, around 87% of them seen just once. Germline V lookup: CDR1 SGHDT, CDR2 YYEEEE. The V segment lost 2 bases and the J segment 7 bases; nucleotides outside the gene matches: 10. The length of the CDR3 is 16 residues. Sequenced: peripheral blood. The V call is TRBV5-6, the J call TRBJ2-7; 12 bases line up with TRBD2. This TCR was recovered from a woman aged 50 to 60 with acute or convalescent COVID-19. In DNA, the CDR3 is TGTGCCAGCAGCTTAGGACTAGCGGGAAGGGCAGGGGAGCAGTACTTC. Protein: CASSLGLAGRAGEQYF.